These 7 T cell receptor beta chains originate from one sample sequenced in a study of blood T cell repertoires in COVID-19. Generated by immunoSEQ multiplex PCR, the TCRdb table keeps only in-frame clones and is missing some. There are 99,000 or so clones in the sample; about 76% occur only once, and approximately 20% lies in the top ten. Source material: peripheral blood. The source of these receptors is a woman in her seventies with acute or convalescent COVID-19.

The chain uses TRBV9 and TRBJ2-5, with TRBD2 identical over 11 bases. Germline trimming cut 2 bases from V and 7 bases from J; bases unmatched to any gene: 13. The CDR3 extends over 17 amino acids. The germline V gene has CDR1 SGDLS and CDR2 YYNGEE. The CDR3, as DNA: TGTGCCAGCAGCGTTAGCCACGCGGGACTAGCGGATTCGACCCAGTACTTC. Translated, it gives CASSVSHAGLADSTQYF.

This clone was found a few times. J is TRBJ1-6 and V is TRBV5-1; TRBD1 is a possible D gene (5 bases). The CDR3 sequence is 14 residues long. The V gene lost 0 bases and the J gene lost 7 bases, with 8 bases spanning the gap. Germline V gene data show CDR1 as SGHRS and CDR2 as YFSETQ. In nucleotides, the CDR3 is TGCGCCAGCAGCTTGGGACAGTCCAATTCACCCCTCCACTTT. This codes for CASSLGQSNSPLHF.

The chain joins TRBV6-5 to TRBJ1-2, with D perhaps matching TRBD1 (6 bases). Germline V gene sequence: CDR1 MNHEY, CDR2 SVGAGI. The CDR3 sequence is 16 residues long. Trimming shortened V by 0 bases and J by 4 bases, and 15 bases separated the two germline ends. CDR3 protein: CASSYSSGVLGYGYTF. The CDR3 nucleotides read TGTGCCAGCAGTTACTCGTCAGGGGTTCTTGGCTATGGCTACACCTTC.

The rearrangement links TRBV9 to TRBJ1-1; perhaps TRBD1 as D (6 bases). Trimming removed 2 bases at V and 1 base at J, with 18 bases between. Germline V gene sequence: CDR1 SGDLS, CDR2 YYNGEE. The CDR3 consists of 17 residues. The CDR3 sequence: CASSVGAGGAQNTEAFF. The DNA for the CDR3 is TGTGCCAGCAGCGTGGGAGCGGGGGGGGCCCAGAACACTGAAGCTTTCTTT.

This chain connects TRBV19 to TRBJ2-5; a weak D match, TRBD1 (6 bases). Germline V gene sequence: CDR1 LNHDA, CDR2 SQIVND (reference sequence). The CDR3 spans 12 residues. V was trimmed by 5 bases and J by 3 bases, leaving 7 bases between them. CDR3 residues: CASSGDKETQYF. The CDR3 DNA is TGTGCCAGTAGTGGGGACAAAGAGACCCAGTACTTC.

The genes are TRBV5-1 and TRBJ1-3, with D maybe TRBD1 (5 bases). Trimming removed 4 bases from V and 3 bases from J, with 11 bases in between. This CDR3 region has 14 residues. Germline V gene lookup returns CDR1 SGHRS and CDR2 YFSETQ. The CDR3: CASSAQGSGNTIYF. The CDR3 DNA reads as TGCGCCAGCAGCGCTCAGGGTAGTGGAAACACCATATATTTT.

The chain has TRBV30 and TRBJ1-1; D may be TRBD1 (5 bases). Germline CDR1 and CDR2: GTSNPN and SVGIG (reference sequence). The CDR3 is 16 residues long. The V end was cut by 0 bases, the J end by 2 bases, with 16 bases between. The CDR3 DNA reads as TGTGCCTGGAGTGTTGCGGGACGGACGGGAAACACTGAAGCTTTCTTT. Its protein is CAWSVAGRTGNTEAFF.